A single sample gave rise to the 30 T cell receptor beta chains below, sequenced in a study of blood T cell repertoires in COVID-19. Sequencing was performed with immunoSEQ multiplex PCR; in TCRdb, only in-frame clones are kept and a portion is missing. Here the sample spans nearly 350,000 clones, about 83% being singletons. The sequencing sample was made of peripheral blood. Receptors were obtained from a man aged 30 to 39 with active or convalescent COVID-19.

This chain links TRBV12-3 or TRBV12-4 with TRBJ1-2; no clear D gene. V was shortened by 5 bases and J by 5 bases, with 9 bases between the two germline ends. This CDR3 contains 12 residues. The CDR3 DNA reads as TGTGCCAGCAGTGAGTCCCGATATGGCTACACCTTC. Protein product: CASSESRYGYTF.

V is TRBV25-1 and J is TRBJ2-4, with 10 bases lining up with TRBD2. This CDR3 has 17 amino acids. CDR1 is MGHDK, CDR2 SYGVNS, per germline. Losses at the gene ends were 2 bases for V and 8 bases for J; bases not matched to a gene: 12. For the CDR3, the DNA is TGTGCCAGCAGTGAACTTGAGAACAGCGGGAGGGCGCACATTCAGTACTTC. It is translated as CASSELENSGRAHIQYF.

The gene calls are TRBV11-2 and TRBJ1-2; maybe TRBD1 (6 bases). Germline V gene data show CDR1 as SGHAT and CDR2 as FQNNGV. This CDR3 has 14 amino acids. V gave up 4 bases and J gave up 0 bases, with 9 bases separating them. The CDR3 DNA reads TGTGCCAGCAGCTCTAGGACAGCTAACTATGGCTACACCTTC. Its protein product is CASSSRTANYGYTF.

V is TRBV7-2 and J is TRBJ1-5, with 11 bases aligning to TRBD1. The germline V gene has CDR1 SGHTA and CDR2 FQGNSA. V shed 3 bases and J 7 bases; nucleotides not matched to a gene: 5. CDR3 length: 15 amino acids. The CDR3 DNA reads as TGTGCCAGCAGCTTTTCTGGACAGGGGGCCCAGCCCCAGCATTTT. Protein sequence: CASSFSGQGAQPQHF.

The rearrangement joins TRBV6-5 to TRBJ2-5; the D gene is possibly TRBD2 (6 bases). With 0 bases removed from V and 2 bases from J, the gap between germline ends came to 13 bases. This CDR3 is built from 16 residues. Looked up from germline, CDR1 is MNHEY and CDR2 is SVGAGI. CDR3 protein: CASSYSSGPTQETQYF. CDR3 DNA: TGTGCCAGCAGTTACTCGAGCGGGCCTACTCAAGAGACCCAGTACTTC.

The gene calls are TRBV7-6 and TRBJ2-3, with D possibly matching TRBD1 (6 bases). The germline CDR1 and CDR2 sequences are SGHVS and FNYEAQ. Between the trimmed V and J ends, which lost 5 bases and 2 bases, there was a span of 17 bases. This CDR3 has 16 amino acids. This CDR3 is CASSKAGRGITDTQYF. The DNA of the CDR3 is TGTGCCAGCAGCAAGGCGGGCAGGGGAATCACAGATACGCAGTATTTT.

The chain joins TRBV3-1 (or the pseudogene TRBV3-2) to TRBJ2-3; maybe TRBD2 (6 bases). CDR1 and CDR2 from the germline V gene are LGHDT and YNNKEL (reference sequence). The CDR3 extends over 19 amino acids. V gave up 1 base and J gave up 0 bases, with 20 bases separating them. The CDR3 reads CASSQVWGTPTPSTDTQYF. The CDR3 nucleotides are TGTGCCAGCAGCCAAGTTTGGGGGACTCCTACCCCTAGCACAGATACGCAGTATTTT.

This sequence joins TRBV6-1 and TRBJ2-5; D uncertain. Trimming took 3 bases from V and 7 from J, leaving 9 bases between them. The CDR3 loop spans 12 amino acids. The V gene's germline CDR1 is MNHNS and CDR2 SASEGT. CDR3 amino acids: CASSDIVPTQYF. CDR3 coding DNA: TGTGCCAGCAGTGACATTGTTCCGACCCAGTACTTC.

This clone occurred a few times. The chain is built from TRBV9 and TRBJ1-3; D is unclear. Trimming cost V 4 bases and J 1 base, with 9 bases left between them. This CDR3 comprises 14 residues. CDR1 and CDR2 from the germline V gene are SGDLS and YYNGEE. This CDR3 reads CASSPEVSGNTIYF. CDR3 DNA sequence: TGTGCCAGCAGCCCAGAGGTTTCTGGAAACACCATATATTTT.

The chain is built from TRBV7-6 and TRBJ1-1; weak D call: TRBD1 (5 bases). Deletions cut 5 bases from V and 4 bases from J, with 14 bases between. There are 14 residues in the CDR3. Germline V lookup: CDR1 SGHVS, CDR2 FNYEAQ. This chain's CDR3 is CASSLGEGPTEAFF. The CDR3 coding sequence is TGTGCCAGCAGCCTGGGGGAGGGGCCCACTGAAGCTTTCTTT. Full variable domain (rest looked up from reference TRBV7-6 and TRBJ1-1): GAGVSQSPRYKVTKRGQDVALRCDPISGHVSLYWYRQALGQGPEFLTYFNYEAQQDKSGLPNDRFSAERPEGSISTLTIQRTEQRDSAMYRCASSLGEGPTEAFFGQGTRLTVV.

The DNA for the CDR3 is TGTGCCAGCAGCTTAGGGAGGGCTGATAATGAAAAACTGTTTTTT. Its protein product is CASSLGRADNEKLFF. The rearrangement uses TRBV11-3 and TRBJ1-4, with D unresolved. With 1 base removed from V and 4 bases from J, the gap between germline ends came to 10 bases. Germline CDR1 reads SGHNT; CDR2 reads YENEEA. This CDR3 is 15 amino acids long. Full variable domain (remainder filled in from reference TRBV11-3 and TRBJ1-4): EAGVVQSPRYKIIEKKQPVAFWCNPISGHNTLYWYLQNLGQGPELLIRYENEEAVDDSQLPKDRFSAERLKGVDSTLKIQPAELGDSAVYLCASSLGRADNEKLFFGSGTQLSVL.

This clone has just a few counts. V is TRBV4-2 and J is TRBJ2-2, with D perhaps TRBD2 (6 bases). This CDR3 is built from 18 residues. Germline CDR1 and CDR2: LGHNA and YNFKEQ. V dropped 0 bases and J dropped 3 bases, with 17 bases sitting between them. The CDR3 loop is CASSQETLGRGYTGELFF. The CDR3 DNA reads TGTGCCAGCAGCCAAGAGACCCTCGGGAGAGGGTACACCGGGGAGCTGTTTTTT.

This sequence joins TRBV15 and TRBJ2-1, with 8 positions matching TRBD1. V gave up 3 bases and J gave up 0 bases; unmatched junction bases: 1. Germline assignment: CDR1 LNHNV and CDR2 YYDKDF (reference sequence). The CDR3 extends over 15 amino acids. The CDR3 reads CATSSDRGSYNEQFF. DNA of the CDR3: TGTGCCACCAGCAGTGACAGGGGCTCCTACAATGAGCAGTTCTTC.

V and J are TRBV30 and TRBJ1-2, with a possible D match to TRBD1 (6 bases). Germline V gene lookup returns CDR1 GTSNPN and CDR2 SVGIG (reference sequence). This CDR3 contains 13 residues. Trimming took off 1 base at V and 6 bases at J, with 12 bases between the two ends. The CDR3 reads CAWSGRGANGYTF. The CDR3 bases are TGTGCCTGGAGTGGTCGGGGGGCGAATGGCTACACCTTC. Combining the CDR3 with reference TRBV30 and TRBJ1-2 gives the whole variable domain SQTIHQWPATLVQPVGSPLSLECTVEGTSNPNLYWYRQAAGRGLQLLFYSVGIGQISSEVPQNLSASRPQDRQFILSSKKLLLSDSGFYLCAWSGRGANGYTFGSGTRLTVV.

The chain joins TRBV19 to TRBJ2-3; D perhaps matches TRBD2 (7 bases). Germline values: CDR1 LNHDA, CDR2 SQIVND (reference sequence). Trimming removed 7 bases from V and 5 bases from J, with 13 bases in between. The CDR3 is 13 amino acids. CDR3 DNA sequence: TGTGCCAGTAACCAGGGGAGGGTAGATACGCAGTATTTT. It yields the protein CASNQGRVDTQYF.

The chain employs TRBV5-4 and TRBJ2-7; no clear D gene. CDR1 is SGHNT and CDR2 is YYREEE in the germline V gene (reference sequence). The germline V and J ends were trimmed by 1 base and 1 base, with 9 bases remaining between them. The CDR3 spans 14 residues. The CDR3 DNA is TGTGCCAGCAGCTTGCGCGGCAGATCCTACGAGCAGTACTTC. Amino acid sequence: CASSLRGRSYEQYF.

This rearrangement joins TRBV7-2 to TRBJ2-3; D is undetermined. CDR1 is SGHTA and CDR2 is FQGNSA in the germline V gene. This CDR3 region has 16 residues. Trimming took 2 bases from V and 0 from J, leaving 12 bases between them. The CDR3 loop reads CASSLFSGSSTDTQYF. CDR3 sequence (DNA): TGTGCCAGCAGCTTATTCTCAGGCTCTAGCACAGATACGCAGTATTTT. The full variable domain, completed using reference TRBV7-2 and TRBJ2-3, is GAGVSQSPSNKVTEKGKDVELRCDPISGHTALYWYRQSLGQGLEFLIYFQGNSAPDKSGLPSDRFSAERTGGSVSTLTIQRTQQEDSAVYLCASSLFSGSSTDTQYFGPGTRLTVL.

The gene calls are TRBV25-1 and TRBJ1-2; D unresolved. The germline CDR1 and CDR2 sequences are MGHDK and SYGVNS. The CDR3 is 12 residues long. V lost 2 bases, J lost 6 bases, and 7 bases lay in between. The DNA of the CDR3 is TGTGCCAGCAGTGAAGGGGAGAATGGCTACACCTTC. The encoded protein is CASSEGENGYTF.

This chain links TRBV6-5 with TRBJ2-1; TRBD2 aligns across 8 bases. V gave up 2 bases and J gave up 4 bases; unmatched junction bases: 4. Germline V gives CDR1 MNHEY, CDR2 SVGAGI. The CDR3 has 15 amino acids. The CDR3 bases are TGTGCCAGCAGTTACAATAGCGGGGATTACAATGAGCAGTTCTTC. It specifies CASSYNSGDYNEQFF.

The rearrangement links TRBV5-5 to TRBJ1-1; the match to TRBD1 covers 9 bases. Trimming cost V 1 base and J 7 bases; bases outside gene matches: 14. The germline CDR1 and CDR2 sequences are SGHKS and YYEKEE (reference sequence). The CDR3 sequence is 17 residues long. The CDR3 sequence: CASSLRPGQGRMNEAFF. The CDR3 DNA reads TGTGCCAGCAGCTTGAGGCCCGGACAGGGGCGTATGAATGAAGCTTTCTTT.

V gene TRBV19 combines with J gene TRBJ2-1; TRBD2 agrees at 7 bases. The CDR3 consists of 17 residues. V lost 1 base to trimming and J lost 2 bases; unmatched junction nucleotides: 8. From germline, CDR1 is LNHDA and CDR2 SQIVND (reference sequence). Here the CDR3 DNA reads TGTGCCAGTAGTATAGTGGGAGGGGCAGGGACCTACAATGAGCAGTTCTTC. This sequence encodes CASSIVGGAGTYNEQFF.

The gene calls are TRBV6-2 or TRBV6-3 and TRBJ2-7; TRBD2 aligns across 14 bases. The CDR3 runs to 15 residues. Germline CDR1 reads MNHEY; CDR2 reads SVGEGT. The J segment lost 5 bases and the V segment lost 4 bases, leaving 4 bases of the junction unmatched. The chain's CDR3 is CASSFRTSGRHEQYF. The CDR3 nucleotides are TGTGCCAGCAGTTTTCGGACTAGCGGGAGGCACGAGCAGTACTTC.

This chain links TRBV5-1 with TRBJ1-2; weak D call: TRBD1 (5 bases). Germline V lookup: CDR1 SGHRS, CDR2 YFSETQ. V was pared by 3 bases and J by 4 bases, with 19 bases between. The CDR3 sequence is 16 residues long. CDR3 bases: TGCGCCAGCAGCTCGGGCGACAGACTCACCCTCTATGGCTACACCTTC. It is translated as CASSSGDRLTLYGYTF.

The chain carries TRBV29-1 and TRBJ2-7, with 9 bases that match TRBD2. This CDR3 comprises 13 residues. The germline V gene has CDR1 SQVTM and CDR2 ANQGSEA. V lost 5 bases, J lost 4 bases, and 6 bases stayed unmatched. CDR3 in amino acids: CSVRVAGAYEQYF. The DNA of the CDR3 is TGCAGCGTTAGGGTAGCGGGAGCGTACGAGCAGTACTTC.

The genes are TRBV6-1 and TRBJ1-5; no clear D gene. CDR1 is MNHNS and CDR2 is SASEGT in the germline V gene. This CDR3 comprises 14 residues. The V end was cut by 0 bases, the J end by 8 bases, with 11 bases between. This CDR3 reads CASSEALRGKPQHF. The CDR3 DNA reads as TGTGCCAGCAGTGAAGCGCTTCGAGGGAAGCCCCAGCATTTT.

V gene TRBV19 combines with J gene TRBJ1-2, with 7 bases lining up with TRBD1. V trimming: 4 bases; J trimming: 5 bases; junction bases outside the gene matches: 10. CDR3 length: 15 amino acids. Germline CDR1 is LNHDA and CDR2 is SQIVND (reference sequence). The CDR3 region is CASSRDREEGYGYTF. Here the CDR3 DNA reads TGTGCCAGTAGTAGAGACAGGGAGGAAGGGTATGGCTACACCTTC.

This clone appeared a few times. The same CDR3 is also encoded by other DNA sequences in this sample. The V call is TRBV7-3, the J call TRBJ1-2, with D possibly being TRBD1 (6 bases). The CDR3 is 13 residues long. Per the germline V gene, CDR1 is SGHTA and CDR2 is FQGTGA. V was clipped by 5 bases and J by 5 bases, with 12 bases between them. CDR3 in DNA: TGTGCCAGCAGCCTACAGGGCGGTTATGGCTACACCTTC. Its protein is CASSLQGGYGYTF. Looking up the rest from reference TRBV7-3 and TRBJ1-2 gives the full variable domain: GAGVSQTPSNKVTEKGKYVELRCDPISGHTALYWYRQSLGQGPEFLIYFQGTGAADDSGLPNDRFFAVRPEGSVSTLKIQRTERGDSAVYLCASSLQGGYGYTFGSGTRLTVV.

This chain joins TRBV6-5 and TRBJ2-5; D remains unclear. Germline CDR1 MNHEY, CDR2 SVGAGI. The CDR3 has 13 residues. V shed 4 bases and J shed 4 bases, with 10 bases lying between them. CDR3 sequence: CASSFKGGETQYF. The CDR3, as DNA: TGTGCCAGCAGTTTTAAAGGCGGAGAGACCCAGTACTTC.

The V call is TRBV5-1, the J call TRBJ2-1; tentatively, D is TRBD2 (6 bases). Trimming stripped 6 bases from V and 4 bases from J, with 11 bases between. The germline gives CDR1 SGHRS, CDR2 YFSETQ. The CDR3 is 13 residues long. Here the CDR3 reads CASTLATYNEQFF. DNA of the CDR3: TGCGCCAGCACACTAGCAACGTACAATGAGCAGTTCTTC.

The rearrangement links TRBV28 to TRBJ1-1; maybe TRBD1 (6 bases). The CDR3 length is 13 residues. Trimming shortened V by 8 bases and J by 1 base, and 11 bases separated the two germline ends. Germline CDR1 is MDHEN and CDR2 is SYDVKM. This CDR3 is CASDRGGNTEAFF. CDR3 DNA sequence: TGTGCCAGCGACCGAGGGGGGAACACTGAAGCTTTCTTT.